This entry concerns a single T cell receptor beta chain. Its antigen is still unknown. Base qualities were left out, and no much larger clone turns up one base away. This entry comes from a study of technical replicates of blood from several donors (dated by TCRdb to the late 2010s). The receptor library was made with the immunoSEQ multiplex PCR assay. This is the immuneACCESS table as TCRdb keeps it, with only in-frame sequences that have V and J called. A part of the clones is gone; compared with another copy, unresolved V genes explain less than half, and the rest is unexplained. This sample gives approximately 53,000 clones in total; about 96% of them show up just once. The ten biggest clones cover 0.35% to 0.5% of the sample. V is trimmed back by 0 bases and J by 4 bases, and the junction contains 1 base that no gene match accounts for. The CDR3 sequence holds 15 residues, the cysteine and phenylalanine included. Just the 45-base CDR3 DNA is kept, in frame starting at base 1. Per the germline V gene, MGHRA is the CDR1 and YSYEKL is the CDR2.

This chain is built from TRBV4-1 and TRBJ1-5, and TRBD1 aligns with 9 junction nucleotides. Sequencing used T cells isolated from PBMCs. The receptor was isolated from a human donor in good health. The CDR3 protein: CASSQEGTGNQPQHF. In nucleotide form, the sequence is TGCGCCAGCAGCCAAGAAGGGACAGGGAATCAGCCCCAGCATTTT.